Below, 17 T cell receptor beta chains from the same sample are listed, as sequenced in a study of cytomegalovirus exposure and HLA in healthy donors. The PCR was carried out with 60 Vbeta primers and 13 Jbeta primers. Profiling relied on immunoSEQ multiplex PCR, and the TCRdb table lists in-frame clones only, not all of them. This table holds 150,000 to 200,000 clones, roughly 87% found once. Input material: PBMCs. The receptors come from a middle-aged man in good health and CMV-seronegative.

The J gene is TRBJ2-1, the V gene TRBV29-1; perhaps TRBD1 as D (6 bases). Deletions cut 6 bases from V and 7 bases from J, with 7 bases between. The CDR3 is 10 amino acids. Germline CDR1 SQVTM, CDR2 ANQGSEA. The CDR3 here is CSVRGNEQFF. CDR3 nucleotide sequence: TGCAGCGTGAGGGGGAATGAGCAGTTCTTC.

This clone came up a few times. The chain uses TRBV5-1 and TRBJ1-2; possibly TRBD1 for D (5 bases). The CDR3 length is 14 residues. The germline V gene encodes CDR1 SGHRS and CDR2 YFSETQ. The V end was cut by 0 bases, the J end by 6 bases, with 12 bases between. In nucleotides, the CDR3 is TGCGCCAGCAGCTTGGCCGGGGGGGAGCATGGCTACACCTTC. Amino acid sequence: CASSLAGGEHGYTF.

The chain's CDR3 is CASSVKRVVTEAFF. The CDR3 coding sequence is TGTGCCAGCAGTGTGAAGAGGGTTGTCACTGAAGCTTTCTTT. This sequence joins TRBV2 and TRBJ1-1; D unclear. This CDR3 is 14 amino acids long. Looked up from germline, CDR1 is SNHLY and CDR2 is FYNNEI. The V gene lost 4 bases and the J gene lost 4 bases, with 13 bases spanning the gap.

This clone appeared a few times. The rearrangement links TRBV19 to TRBJ2-7; maybe TRBD1 (5 bases). This CDR3 is 15 amino acids long. V was clipped by 3 bases and J by 6 bases, with 18 bases between them. Per the germline V gene, CDR1 is LNHDA and CDR2 is SQIVND (reference sequence). DNA of the CDR3: TGTGCCAGTAGTATGGTTGGGGCCACTTCGGGCGAGCAGTACTTC. It is translated as CASSMVGATSGEQYF. Variable domain in full (rest from reference TRBV19 and TRBJ2-7): DGGITQSPKYLFRKEGQNVTLSCEQNLNHDAMYWYRQDPGQGLRLIYYSQIVNDFQKGDIAEGYSVSREKKESFPLTVTSAQKNPTAFYLCASSMVGATSGEQYFGPGTRLTVT.

The J gene is TRBJ1-1, the V gene TRBV6-6; 8 nucleotides agree with TRBD1. This CDR3 is 15 amino acids long. Germline CDR1 reads MNHNY; CDR2 reads SVGAGI (reference sequence). The V and J ends lost 5 bases and 1 base, in that order; junction bases with no gene match: 6. The CDR3 sequence: CASSNRGSGNTEAFF. The CDR3 DNA sequence: TGTGCCAGCAGTAACAGGGGGTCGGGGAACACTGAAGCTTTCTTT.

This CDR3 is CASSFPRDNEQFF. The CDR3 DNA reads as TGTGCCAGCAGTTTCCCTCGGGACAATGAGCAGTTCTTC. The V call is TRBV28, the J call TRBJ2-1; D gene ambiguous. Germline-derived CDR1 and CDR2 are MDHEN and SYDVKM. Trimming took off 3 bases at V and 5 bases at J, with 8 bases between the two ends. The length of the CDR3 is 13 residues.

V is TRBV29-1 and J is TRBJ2-4; D possibly corresponds to TRBD2 (6 bases). Germline V CDR1 and CDR2: SQVTM, ANQGSEA. The V and J ends lost 2 bases and 5 bases respectively, with 7 bases between them. This CDR3 has 12 residues. The DNA for the CDR3 is TGCAGCGTTGAATCGGGGGAAAACATTCAGTACTTC. Amino acid sequence: CSVESGENIQYF. Full variable domain (missing parts from reference TRBV29-1 and TRBJ2-4): SAVISQKPSRDICQRGTSLTIQCQVDSQVTMMFWYRQQPGQSLTLIATANQGSEATYESGFVIDKFPISRPNLTFSTLTVSNMSPEDSSIYLCSVESGENIQYFGAGTRLSVL.

This clone showed up just once. Written as DNA, the CDR3 is TGTGCCTGGAGGCGACAGGGGGGGTACGAGCAGTACTTC. Protein product: CAWRRQGGYEQYF. The chain employs TRBV30 and TRBJ2-7; 9 nucleotides match TRBD1. The ends lost 3 bases at V and 4 bases at J; junction bases unmatched: 4. Looked up from germline, CDR1 is GTSNPN and CDR2 is SVGIG (reference sequence). The CDR3 consists of 13 residues.

The chain is built from TRBV10-3 and TRBJ1-5, with 8 positions matching TRBD1. Germline V gene data show CDR1 as ENHRY and CDR2 as SYGVKD. V shed 4 bases and J 6 bases; nucleotides not matched to a gene: 5. The CDR3 is made up of 14 amino acids. The CDR3 bases are TGTGCCATCAGTGGGACAGGGCAAGGTCAGCCCCAGCATTTT. Translated: CAISGTGQGQPQHF.

The chain uses TRBV6-1 and TRBJ2-7; 8 positions match TRBD1. Trimming at V came to 4 bases and at J to 1 base, leaving 6 bases not matched to a gene. CDR3 length equals 15 residues. Germline CDR1 MNHNS, CDR2 SASEGT. The DNA for the CDR3 is TGTGCCAGCAGTGCACCCGGGACAGGTTCCTACGAGCAGTACTTC. Residues: CASSAPGTGSYEQYF.

This clone was detected only a few times. The chain uses TRBV30 and TRBJ1-4; D is perhaps TRBD1 (6 bases). In germline, CDR1 is GTSNPN, CDR2 SVGIG (reference sequence). This CDR3 contains 13 residues. V shed 1 base and J shed 5 bases, with 8 bases lying between them. DNA for the CDR3: TGTGCCTGGAGTGGGACAGAGAATGAAAAACTGTTTTTT. This sequence encodes CAWSGTENEKLFF.

V gene TRBV27 combines with J gene TRBJ2-1; 14 nucleotides match TRBD2. Unmatched junction bases numbered 7, after V lost 4 bases and J lost 8 bases. Per germline, CDR1 MNHEY and CDR2 SMNVEV (reference sequence). CDR3 length equals 16 residues. The CDR3 sequence: CASSSLGLAGDDEQFF. The CDR3 DNA follows: TGTGCCAGCAGTTCCCTGGGACTAGCGGGGGACGATGAGCAGTTCTTC.

This chain uses TRBV28 with TRBJ2-7, with D tentatively TRBD1 (6 bases). CDR1 is MDHEN and CDR2 is SYDVKM in the germline V gene. V dropped 6 bases and J dropped 0 bases, with 9 bases sitting between them. The CDR3 covers 13 residues. The CDR3 region is CASRKQGSYEQYF. CDR3 coding DNA: TGTGCCAGCAGAAAACAGGGCTCCTACGAGCAGTACTTC.

This chain uses TRBV28 with TRBJ1-4, with D possibly being TRBD1 (6 bases). The V gene lost 3 bases and the J gene lost 3 bases, with 8 bases spanning the gap. Germline CDR1 is MDHEN and CDR2 is SYDVKM. The CDR3 consists of 14 residues. The CDR3: CASSFAGANEKLFF. In DNA, the CDR3 is TGTGCCAGCAGTTTTGCAGGGGCTAATGAAAAACTGTTTTTT.

The gene calls are TRBV5-1 and TRBJ2-3, with D possibly TRBD2 on 6 matching bases. V dropped 6 bases and J dropped 0 bases, with 14 bases sitting between them. Per the germline V gene, CDR1 is SGHRS and CDR2 is YFSETQ. This CDR3 has 15 residues. CDR3 region: CASKPGGTSTDTQYF. The CDR3 DNA follows: TGCGCCAGCAAACCAGGAGGGACTAGCACAGATACGCAGTATTTT.

The chain joins TRBV5-1 to TRBJ2-3; D is unresolved. Germline loops: CDR1 SGHRS, CDR2 YFSETQ. The CDR3 is 12 residues long. The germline V and J ends were trimmed by 4 bases and 6 bases, with 9 bases remaining between them. The CDR3 here is CASSPKPDTQYF. CDR3 in DNA: TGCGCCAGCAGCCCTAAGCCTGATACGCAGTATTTT.

This chain joins TRBV4-3 and TRBJ1-1; a weak D match, TRBD1 (6 bases). The V and J ends lost 1 base and 4 bases respectively, with 13 bases between them. Looked up from germline, CDR1 is LGHNA and CDR2 is YSLEER. The CDR3 spans 15 residues. CDR3 nucleotides: TGCGCCAGCAGCCAAGGAATTAACAGGGCCACTGAAGCTTTCTTT. It codes for CASSQGINRATEAFF.